This passage covers 5 T cell receptor beta chains from one sample sequenced in a study of glioma-infiltrating T cells after dendritic cell vaccination. The data were produced by immunoSEQ multiplex PCR, yet TCRdb's version contains in-frame clones alone and is incomplete. In the table there are roughly 90,000 clones, approximately 84% of which are singletons. Sequenced here: blood, sampled before dendritic cell vaccination. These receptors originate from a human donor with glioblastoma.

V is TRBV30 and J is TRBJ2-7, with 9 bases identical to TRBD1. The CDR3 sequence is 14 residues long. Germline V gives CDR1 GTSNPN, CDR2 SVGIG (reference sequence). After removal of 0 bases from V and 7 bases from J, the junction contained 7 bases not matched to a gene. The chain's CDR3 is CAWSVQQGAREQYF. CDR3 sequence (DNA): TGTGCCTGGAGTGTACAACAGGGGGCGCGAGAGCAGTACTTC. The variable domain in full, with the rest retrieved from reference TRBV30 and TRBJ2-7, is SQTIHQWPATLVQPVGSPLSLECTVEGTSNPNLYWYRQAAGRGLQLLFYSVGIGQISSEVPQNLSASRPQDRQFILSSKKLLLSDSGFYLCAWSVQQGAREQYFGPGTRLTVT.

The sample holds one count of this clone. The sample contains more than one DNA sequence encoding this CDR3. The chain recombines TRBV6-5 with TRBJ2-3; a possible D gene is TRBD2 (6 bases). Germline V gene lookup returns CDR1 MNHEY and CDR2 SVGAGI. This CDR3 spans 15 amino acids. The ends were cut back, 0 bases at V and 0 bases at J, with 7 bases in the middle. The chain's CDR3 is CASSYSGTSTDTQYF. The CDR3, as DNA: TGTGCCAGCAGTTACTCGGGGACTAGCACAGATACGCAGTATTTT.

V usage is TRBV9 and J usage is TRBJ2-1; D is possibly TRBD2 (6 bases). The CDR3 spans 15 residues. The germline V gene has CDR1 SGDLS and CDR2 YYNGEE. Between the trimmed V and J ends, which lost 0 bases and 6 bases, there was a span of 13 bases. The CDR3 coding sequence is TGTGCCAGCAGCGTAGAAGGGGACTGGATCAATGAGCAGTTCTTC. Residues: CASSVEGDWINEQFF.

The chain links TRBV5-4 to TRBJ2-7, with 15 nucleotides matching TRBD2. Per the germline V gene, CDR1 is SGHNT and CDR2 is YYREEE (reference sequence). V was pared by 0 bases and J by 0 bases, with 4 bases of the junction left unmatched. This CDR3 is built from 18 residues. This CDR3 reads CASSLGTSGRANSYEQYF. The CDR3 nucleotides read TGTGCCAGCAGCTTGGGGACTAGCGGGAGGGCCAACTCCTACGAGCAGTACTTC.

The chain combines TRBV18 with TRBJ2-7; 11 nucleotides match TRBD1. The CDR3 contains 14 residues. Trimming cost V 3 bases and J 4 bases; bases outside gene matches: 2. Germline V lookup: CDR1 KGHSH, CDR2 LQKENI. The CDR3 protein is CASSPDRGQYEQYF. The CDR3 nucleotides are TGTGCCAGCTCACCGGACAGGGGGCAATACGAGCAGTACTTC.